These 8 T cell receptor beta chains share one sample of origin, sequenced in a study of blood T cell repertoires in COVID-19. Here immunoSEQ multiplex PCR was the method, and the copy in TCRdb shows in-frame clones only, minus some. Of about 250,000 clones listed, about four fifths are singletons. Specimen: peripheral blood. These receptors all come from a man aged 50-60 years with active or convalescent COVID-19.

CDR3 sequence: CASSLGGSGYEQYF. CDR3 nucleotides: TGTGCCAGCAGCTTAGGGGGATCGGGCTACGAGCAGTACTTC. The rearrangement links TRBV5-4 to TRBJ2-7; D might be TRBD1 (6 bases). CDR1 is SGHNT and CDR2 is YYREEE in the germline V gene (reference sequence). Trimming left V 2 bases short and J 3 bases short, with 12 bases between. The CDR3 has 14 residues.

This chain joins TRBV3-1 (or the pseudogene TRBV3-2) and TRBJ1-1; D may be TRBD1 (6 bases). Germline CDR1 and CDR2: LGHDT and YNNKEL (reference sequence). The CDR3 is made up of 15 amino acids. Between the trimmed V and J ends, which lost 4 bases and 4 bases, there was a span of 16 bases. As DNA, the CDR3 is TGTGCCAGCAGCCCACTTGACAGGAGAGGCACTGAAGCTTTCTTT. Its protein product is CASSPLDRRGTEAFF.

The table lists this clone with a count of one. This chain uses TRBV6-5 with TRBJ1-1; 7 positions match TRBD1. Germline V gene lookup returns CDR1 MNHEY and CDR2 SVGAGI. J lost 0 bases, V lost 0 bases, and 4 bases had no gene match. This CDR3 spans 16 amino acids. CDR3 sequence reads: CASSYSGRGVNTEAFF. The CDR3 DNA sequence: TGTGCCAGCAGTTACTCTGGCAGGGGGGTGAACACTGAAGCTTTCTTT.

The chain has TRBV7-2 and TRBJ2-7, with 8 bases identical to TRBD2. The J segment lost 5 bases and the V segment lost 1 base, leaving 7 bases of the junction unmatched. This CDR3 has 15 residues. CDR1 and CDR2 (germline): SGHTA, FQGNSA. CDR3 protein: CASSLVASGRHEQYF. The CDR3 region has the DNA TGTGCCAGCAGCTTAGTGGCTAGCGGGCGCCACGAGCAGTACTTC.

The V and J genes are TRBV2 and TRBJ2-3; 8 nucleotides align to TRBD2. Looked up from germline, CDR1 is SNHLY and CDR2 is FYNNEI. V shed 10 bases, J shed 0 bases, and the junction held 6 bases outside the gene matches. The CDR3 extends over 14 amino acids. Here the CDR3 DNA reads TGTGCCATCCTGGGACTAGACAGCACAGATACGCAGTATTTT. It specifies CAILGLDSTDTQYF. Together with reference TRBV2 and TRBJ2-3, the CDR3 gives the full variable domain: EPEVTQTPSHQVTQMGQEVILRCVPISNHLYFYWYRQILGQKVEFLVSFYNNEISEKSEIFDDQFSVERPDGSNFTLKIRSTKLEDSAMYFCAILGLDSTDTQYFGPGTRLTVL.

The rearrangement joins TRBV9 to TRBJ2-1; 10 bases match TRBD2. The CDR3 runs 15 residues. Germline CDR1 and CDR2: SGDLS and YYNGEE. With V trimmed by 0 bases and J by 9 bases, 6 bases remained unmatched. The CDR3 spells CASSVVPAGGPEQFF. The CDR3 DNA sequence: TGTGCCAGCAGCGTAGTGCCAGCGGGGGGGCCTGAGCAGTTCTTC.

The chain employs TRBV14 and TRBJ2-1, with 7 bases identical to TRBD2. The CDR3 is made up of 16 amino acids. The ends lost 4 bases at V and 7 bases at J; junction bases unmatched: 13. Germline loops: CDR1 SGHDN, CDR2 FVKESK. For the CDR3, the DNA is TGTGCCAGCAGCCCCTTGGGGCGGGGGAGTCTGAATGAGCAGTTCTTC. Translating it yields CASSPLGRGSLNEQFF.

As DNA, the CDR3 is TGTGCCAGCAGCTTAATAGGGGGGGCCGTAGAGACCCAGTACTTC. Its protein product is CASSLIGGAVETQYF. The V and J genes are TRBV7-3 and TRBJ2-5; D is perhaps TRBD2 (7 bases). Trimming removed 1 base from V and 4 bases from J, with 13 bases in between. In germline, CDR1 is SGHTA, CDR2 FQGTGA. CDR3 length: 15 amino acids.